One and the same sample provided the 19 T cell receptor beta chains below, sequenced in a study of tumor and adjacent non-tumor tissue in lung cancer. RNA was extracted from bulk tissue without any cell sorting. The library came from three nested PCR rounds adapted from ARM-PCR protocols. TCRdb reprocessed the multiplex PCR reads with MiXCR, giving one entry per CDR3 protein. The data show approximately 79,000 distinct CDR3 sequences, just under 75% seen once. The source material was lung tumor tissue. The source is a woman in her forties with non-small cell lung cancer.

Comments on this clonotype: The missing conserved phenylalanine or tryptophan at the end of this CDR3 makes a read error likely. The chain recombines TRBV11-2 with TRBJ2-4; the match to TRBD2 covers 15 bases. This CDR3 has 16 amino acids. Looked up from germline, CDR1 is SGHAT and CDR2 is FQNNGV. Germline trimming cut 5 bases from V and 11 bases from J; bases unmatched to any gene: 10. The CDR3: CASSPGTSGGKGFQYY. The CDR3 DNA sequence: TGTGCCAGCAGCCCTGGGACTAGCGGGGGGAAGGGCTTTCAGTACTAC.

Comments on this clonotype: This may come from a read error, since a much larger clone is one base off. The CDR3 protein is CAWRAPGTPYEQYF. In DNA, the CDR3 is TGTGCCTGGAGGGCACCAGGTACCCCCTACGAGCAGTACTTC. The rearrangement uses TRBV30 and TRBJ2-7; no clear D. Trimming removed 3 bases from V and 2 bases from J, with 14 bases in between. The CDR3 length is 14 residues. Per germline, CDR1 GTSNPN and CDR2 SVGIG (reference sequence).

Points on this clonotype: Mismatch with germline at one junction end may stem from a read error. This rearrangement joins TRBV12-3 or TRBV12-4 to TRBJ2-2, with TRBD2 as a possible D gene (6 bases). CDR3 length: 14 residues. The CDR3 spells CTSRGEANTGELFF. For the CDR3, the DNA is TGTACCAGTAGAGGGGAGGCGAACACCGGGGAGCTGTTTTTT.

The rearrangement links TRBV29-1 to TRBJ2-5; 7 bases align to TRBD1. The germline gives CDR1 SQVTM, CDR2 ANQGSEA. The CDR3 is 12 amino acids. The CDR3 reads CTVARQGETQYF. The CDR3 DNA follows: TGCACCGTGGCCCGACAGGGAGAGACCCAGTACTTC.

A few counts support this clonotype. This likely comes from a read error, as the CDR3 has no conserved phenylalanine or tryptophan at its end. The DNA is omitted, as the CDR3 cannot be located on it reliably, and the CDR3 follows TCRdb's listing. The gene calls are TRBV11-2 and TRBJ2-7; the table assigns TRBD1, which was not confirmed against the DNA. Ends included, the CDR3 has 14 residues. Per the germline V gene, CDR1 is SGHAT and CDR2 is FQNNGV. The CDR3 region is CASSLGGSGEGKYS.

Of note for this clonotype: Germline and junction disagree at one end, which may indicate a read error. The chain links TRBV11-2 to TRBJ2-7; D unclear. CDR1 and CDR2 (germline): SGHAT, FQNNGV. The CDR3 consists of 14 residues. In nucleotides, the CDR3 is TGTGCCAGCAGCTTAATCTCAAACTCCTACAAGCAATACTTC. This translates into CASSLISNSYKQYF.

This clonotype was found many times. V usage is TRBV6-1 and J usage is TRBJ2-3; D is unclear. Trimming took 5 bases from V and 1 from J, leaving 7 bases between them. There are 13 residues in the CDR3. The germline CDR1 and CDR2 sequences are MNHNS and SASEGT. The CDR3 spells CASSNSRTDTQYF. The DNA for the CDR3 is TGTGCCAGCAGTAATAGCCGCACAGATACGCAGTATTTT.

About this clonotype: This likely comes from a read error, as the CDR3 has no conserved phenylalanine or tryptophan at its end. In DNA form, the CDR3 reads TGTGCCAGTAGTTTAGTTGGGACCGAAGCTTTCCTT. Amino acids: CASSLVGTEAFL. The chain carries TRBV12-3 or TRBV12-4 and TRBJ1-1; D is possibly TRBD1 (5 bases). CDR3 length equals 12 residues.

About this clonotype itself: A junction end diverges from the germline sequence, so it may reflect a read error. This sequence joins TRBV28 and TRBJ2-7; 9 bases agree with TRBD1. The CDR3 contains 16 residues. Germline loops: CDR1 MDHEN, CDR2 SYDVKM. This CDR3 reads CASSLPGTGISYEHYF. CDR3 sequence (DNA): TGTGCCAGCAGTCTTCCCGGGACAGGGATCTCCTACGAGCATTACTTC.

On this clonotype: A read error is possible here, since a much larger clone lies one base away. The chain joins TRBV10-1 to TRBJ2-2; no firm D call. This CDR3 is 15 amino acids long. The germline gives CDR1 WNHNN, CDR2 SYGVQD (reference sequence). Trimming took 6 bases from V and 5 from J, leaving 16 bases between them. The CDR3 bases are TGCGCCAGCAGATCCGGTAGGAGTGGAACCGGGGAGCTGTTTTTT. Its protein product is CASRSGRSGTGELFF.

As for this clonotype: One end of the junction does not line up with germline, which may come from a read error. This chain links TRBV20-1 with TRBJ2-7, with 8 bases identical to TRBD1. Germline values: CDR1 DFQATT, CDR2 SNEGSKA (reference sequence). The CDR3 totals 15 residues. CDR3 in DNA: TGCAGTGCTAGCCCAAGGACAGGGCCCCACAACGAGCAATACTTC. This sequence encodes CSASPRTGPHNEQYF.

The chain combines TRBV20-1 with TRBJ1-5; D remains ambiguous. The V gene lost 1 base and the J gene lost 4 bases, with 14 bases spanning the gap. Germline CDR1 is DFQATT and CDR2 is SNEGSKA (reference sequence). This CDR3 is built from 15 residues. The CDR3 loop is CSARVGGARNQPQHF. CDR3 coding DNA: TGCAGTGCTAGAGTTGGCGGTGCGAGGAATCAGCCCCAGCATTTT.

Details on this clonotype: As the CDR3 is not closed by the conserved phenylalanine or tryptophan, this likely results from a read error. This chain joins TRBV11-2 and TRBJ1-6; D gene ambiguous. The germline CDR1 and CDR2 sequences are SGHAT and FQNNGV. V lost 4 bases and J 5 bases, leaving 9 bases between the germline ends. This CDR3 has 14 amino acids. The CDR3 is CASSSYRDNSPLHS. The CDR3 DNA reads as TGTGCCAGCAGCTCCTATAGAGATAATTCACCCCTCCACTCT.

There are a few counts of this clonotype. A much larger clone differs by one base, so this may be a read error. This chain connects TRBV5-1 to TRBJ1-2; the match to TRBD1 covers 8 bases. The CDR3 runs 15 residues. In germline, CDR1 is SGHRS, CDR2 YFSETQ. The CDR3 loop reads CASNTGTGPNHGYTF. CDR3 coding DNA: TGCGCCAGCAATACCGGGACAGGTCCTAACCATGGCTACACCTTC.

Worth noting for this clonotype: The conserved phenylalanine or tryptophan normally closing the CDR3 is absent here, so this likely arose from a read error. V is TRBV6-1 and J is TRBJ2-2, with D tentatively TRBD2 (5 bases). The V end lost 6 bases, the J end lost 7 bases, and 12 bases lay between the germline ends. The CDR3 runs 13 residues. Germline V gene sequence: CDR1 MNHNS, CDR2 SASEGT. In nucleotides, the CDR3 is TGTGCCAGCAGGCACATGGCGGGCGGGGAGCTGTTTTAT. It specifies CASRHMAGGELFY.

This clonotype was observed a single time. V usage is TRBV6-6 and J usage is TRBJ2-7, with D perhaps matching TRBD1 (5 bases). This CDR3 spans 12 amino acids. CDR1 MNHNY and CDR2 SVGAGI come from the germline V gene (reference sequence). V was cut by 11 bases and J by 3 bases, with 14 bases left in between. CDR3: CAGIPGNYEQYF. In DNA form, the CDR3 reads TGTGCCGGCATTCCAGGGAACTACGAGCAGTACTTC.

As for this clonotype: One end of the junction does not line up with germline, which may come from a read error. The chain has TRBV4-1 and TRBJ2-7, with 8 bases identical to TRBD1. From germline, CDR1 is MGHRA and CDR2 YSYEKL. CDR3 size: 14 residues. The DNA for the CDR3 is TGCGCCAGCAACCAAAGGACAGGGACCTACGAGCAGTACTTC. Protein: CASNQRTGTYEQYF.

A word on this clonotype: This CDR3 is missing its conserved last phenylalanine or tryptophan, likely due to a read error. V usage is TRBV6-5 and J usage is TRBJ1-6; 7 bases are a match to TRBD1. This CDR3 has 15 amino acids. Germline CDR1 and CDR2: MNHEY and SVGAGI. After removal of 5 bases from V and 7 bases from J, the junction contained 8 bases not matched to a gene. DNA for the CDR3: TGTGCCAGCAGTCCTATCGTGACAGGGAATTCACCCCTCCACTAT. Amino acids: CASSPIVTGNSPLHY.

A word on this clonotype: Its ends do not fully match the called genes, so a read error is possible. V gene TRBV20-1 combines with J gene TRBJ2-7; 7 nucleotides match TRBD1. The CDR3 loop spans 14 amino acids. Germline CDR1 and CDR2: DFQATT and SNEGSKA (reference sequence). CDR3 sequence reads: CSDGRDSVSYEQYF. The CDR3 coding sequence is TGCAGTGATGGCCGGGACAGTGTCTCCTACGAGCAATACTTC.